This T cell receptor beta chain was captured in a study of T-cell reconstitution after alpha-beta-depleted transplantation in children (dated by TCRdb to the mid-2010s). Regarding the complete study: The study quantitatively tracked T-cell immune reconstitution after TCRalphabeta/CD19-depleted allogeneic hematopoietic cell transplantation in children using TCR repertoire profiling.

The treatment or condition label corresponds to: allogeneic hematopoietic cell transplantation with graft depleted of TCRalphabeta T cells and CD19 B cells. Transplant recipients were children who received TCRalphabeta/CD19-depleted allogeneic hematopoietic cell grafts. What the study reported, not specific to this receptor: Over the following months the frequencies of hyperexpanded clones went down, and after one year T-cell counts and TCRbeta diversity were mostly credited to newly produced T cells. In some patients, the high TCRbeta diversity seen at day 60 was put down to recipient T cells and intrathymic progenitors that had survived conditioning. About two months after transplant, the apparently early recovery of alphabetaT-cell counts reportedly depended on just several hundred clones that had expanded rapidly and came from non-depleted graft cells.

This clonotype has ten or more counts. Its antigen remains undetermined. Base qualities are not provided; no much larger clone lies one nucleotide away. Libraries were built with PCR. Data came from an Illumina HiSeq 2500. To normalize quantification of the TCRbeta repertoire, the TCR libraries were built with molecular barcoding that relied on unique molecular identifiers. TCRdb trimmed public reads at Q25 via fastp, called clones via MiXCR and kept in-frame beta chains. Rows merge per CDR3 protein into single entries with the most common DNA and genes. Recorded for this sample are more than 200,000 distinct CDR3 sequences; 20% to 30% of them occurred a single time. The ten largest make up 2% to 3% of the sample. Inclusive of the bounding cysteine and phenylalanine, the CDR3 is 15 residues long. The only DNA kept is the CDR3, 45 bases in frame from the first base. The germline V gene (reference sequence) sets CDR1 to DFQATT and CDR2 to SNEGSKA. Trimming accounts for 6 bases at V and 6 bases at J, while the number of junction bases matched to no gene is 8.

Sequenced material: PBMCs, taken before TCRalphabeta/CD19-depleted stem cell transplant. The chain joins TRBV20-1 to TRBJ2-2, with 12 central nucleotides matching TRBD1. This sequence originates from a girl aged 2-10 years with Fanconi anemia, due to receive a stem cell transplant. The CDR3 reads CSAHSGTGGAGELFF. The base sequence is TGCAGTGCGCATTCCGGGACAGGGGGCGCCGGGGAGCTGTTTTTT.